This passage covers 5 T cell receptor beta chains from one sample sequenced in a study of blood T cell repertoires in COVID-19 (dated by TCRdb to 2020 to 2021). The library was made by the immunoSEQ multiplex PCR assay. TCRdb re-hosts the immuneACCESS table, in-frame sequences only. Its copies lack some clones; in the studies checked, an unresolved V gene accounts for under half of them, and the cause for the rest is not known. The sample profile shows fewer than 95,000 clones; around 90% of them were found once. Around 16% of the sample is in the top ten clones. The sample was peripheral blood. The receptors come from a male donor with acute or convalescent COVID-19.

This chain joins TRBV6-5 and TRBJ2-7, with D maybe TRBD2 (5 bases). The germline V gene encodes CDR1 MNHEY and CDR2 SVGAGI. This CDR3 is built from 15 residues. V lost 0 bases and J lost 4, with 13 bases in between. CDR3 nucleotide sequence: TGTGCCAGCAGTTACTCGGACTCCCTCGCTTACGAGCAGTACTTC. Translated, it gives CASSYSDSLAYEQYF.

This chain connects TRBV7-9 to TRBJ2-7, with 8 bases fitting TRBD1. The CDR3 spans 15 residues. The V gene's germline CDR1 is SEHNR and CDR2 FQNEAQ (reference sequence). V shed 7 bases and J 5 bases; nucleotides not matched to a gene: 13. The chain's CDR3 is CASTSTGAPKNEQYF. CDR3 coding DNA: TGTGCCAGCACCTCGACAGGGGCGCCAAAGAACGAGCAGTACTTC.

This clone was recorded a few times. V and J are TRBV7-2 and TRBJ2-2; 11 bases are shared with TRBD1. V gave up 6 bases and J gave up 5 bases; unmatched junction bases: 8. The germline V gene has CDR1 SGHTA and CDR2 FQGNSA. The CDR3 totals 16 residues. Written as DNA, the CDR3 is TGTGCCAGCAGTACCACCGGGACAGGGGGTACCGGGGAGCTGTTTTTT. Protein product: CASSTTGTGGTGELFF. Filled out from reference TRBV7-2 and TRBJ2-2, the complete variable domain reads GAGVSQSPSNKVTEKGKDVELRCDPISGHTALYWYRQSLGQGLEFLIYFQGNSAPDKSGLPSDRFSAERTGGSVSTLTIQRTQQEDSAVYLCASSTTGTGGTGELFFGEGSRLTVL.

This clone was seen once. This chain uses TRBV19 with TRBJ1-2; D gene unclear. The CDR3 is 11 amino acids. Trimming took off 2 bases at V and 6 bases at J, with 4 bases between the two ends. CDR1 is LNHDA, CDR2 SQIVND, per germline (reference sequence). Written as DNA, the CDR3 is TGTGCCAGTAGTATATCAGATGGCTACACCTTC. Its protein is CASSISDGYTF.

This clone has a single count. The rearrangement joins TRBV5-4 to TRBJ2-7, with 8 bases fitting TRBD1. The CDR3 runs 14 residues. J gave up 5 bases and V 2 bases, and 6 bases lay outside the gene matches. Germline loops: CDR1 SGHNT, CDR2 YYREEE (reference sequence). Here the CDR3 reads CASSFGQGANEQYF. CDR3 DNA: TGTGCCAGCAGCTTTGGGCAGGGGGCCAACGAGCAGTACTTC.